Listed here are 29 T cell receptor beta chains from one sample, sequenced in a study of T cells in Graves' hyperthyroidism and ophthalmopathy. The source material, RNA transcripts, was used to amplify TCR beta CDR3 regions. Primed by the HTBI set, a first-round RT-PCR was run on the TCR CDR3. From the multiplex PCR reads, TCRdb called clonotypes with MiXCR, one entry per CDR3 protein. Of about 600,000 distinct CDR3 sequences listed, 12% to 15% are singletons. Sequenced material: blood. These receptor sequences come from a woman aged 18 to 35 with Graves' ophthalmopathy.

This clonotype came up many times. The chain joins TRBV5-1 to TRBJ2-7; D possibly corresponds to TRBD1 (5 bases). Trimming removed 2 bases from V and 6 bases from J, with 9 bases in between. The CDR3 spans 12 residues. Germline V gives CDR1 SGHRS, CDR2 YFSETQ. The CDR3 spells CASSFGQGEQYF. The CDR3 nucleotides read TGCGCCAGCAGCTTCGGGCAGGGCGAGCAGTACTTC. Using reference TRBV5-1 and TRBJ2-7 for the parts outside the CDR3, the full variable domain is KAGVTQTPRYLIKTRGQQVTLSCSPISGHRSVSWYQQTPGQGLQFLFEYFSETQRNKGNFPGRFSGRQFSNSRSEMNVSTLELGDSALYLCASSFGQGEQYFGPGTRLTVT.

The table lists this clonotype with many counts. This chain's CDR3 is CASSLRQGNTGELFF. The CDR3, as DNA: TGTGCCAGCAGCTTGAGACAGGGGAACACCGGGGAGCTGTTTTTT. This chain connects TRBV7-9 to TRBJ2-2, with 7 bases matching TRBD1. V dropped 3 bases and J dropped 1; count of bases not matched to a gene: 2. The CDR3 extends over 15 amino acids. CDR1 SEHNR and CDR2 FQNEAQ come from the germline V gene (reference sequence).

This clonotype has at least ten counts. The chain recombines TRBV5-1 with TRBJ1-1, with D possibly TRBD1 on 5 matching bases. The CDR3 is 14 amino acids. The germline V and J ends were trimmed by 4 bases and 1 base, with 11 bases remaining between them. CDR1 is SGHRS, CDR2 YFSETQ, per germline. CDR3 residues: CASSETGSNTEAFF. CDR3 coding DNA: TGCGCCAGCAGCGAAACAGGTTCGAACACTGAAGCTTTCTTT.

The rearrangement links TRBV28 to TRBJ2-5; D uncertain. The CDR3 loop spans 17 amino acids. V was trimmed by 6 bases and J by 3 bases, leaving 23 bases between them. Germline V gives CDR1 MDHEN, CDR2 SYDVKM. The DNA for the CDR3 is TGTGCCAGCAGGCCGGATTCGAGTTTTGAGAGAGAAGAGACCCAGTACTTC. Its protein is CASRPDSSFEREETQYF.

This chain links TRBV18 with TRBJ2-1; 10 bases are a match to TRBD2. This CDR3 comprises 17 residues. The trim removed 3 bases at V and 10 bases at J, leaving 15 bases unmatched. CDR1 is KGHSH, CDR2 LQKENI, per germline. Here the CDR3 DNA reads TGTGCCAGCTCACCCCAGCGGGAGGGCCTCACGTCTGGGGAGCAGTTCTTC. This codes for CASSPQREGLTSGEQFF.

In this sample, this clonotype turned up many times. This chain connects TRBV27 to TRBJ2-5; no firm D call. Deletions cut 5 bases from V and 0 bases from J, with 7 bases between. The CDR3 has 13 amino acids. Germline-derived CDR1 and CDR2 are MNHEY and SMNVEV (reference sequence). DNA for the CDR3: TGTGCCAGCAGTCAAATAGACCAAGAGACCCAGTACTTC. The encoded protein is CASSQIDQETQYF.

V gene TRBV12-3 or TRBV12-4 combines with J gene TRBJ2-5; 8 bases agree with TRBD2. The CDR3 spans 16 residues. V shed 6 bases and J 2 bases; nucleotides not matched to a gene: 11. The CDR3 sequence: CASSDRGLGEQETQYF. The CDR3 nucleotides read TGTGCCAGCAGCGATAGGGGACTAGGGGAACAAGAGACCCAGTACTTC.

This clonotype occurred a few times. The chain is built from TRBV4-2 and TRBJ2-5; 8 positions match TRBD2. CDR1 is LGHNA, CDR2 YNFKEQ, per germline. After removal of 0 bases from V and 4 bases from J, the junction contained 7 bases not matched to a gene. CDR3 length: 16 residues. CDR3 protein: CASSQDGAGVIETQYF. The CDR3 bases are TGTGCCAGCAGCCAAGATGGAGCGGGAGTGATAGAGACCCAGTACTTC.

In this sample, this clonotype turned up many times. The J gene is TRBJ2-7, the V gene TRBV27; D is possibly TRBD1 (5 bases). The CDR3 extends over 15 amino acids. Germline CDR1 reads MNHEY; CDR2 reads SMNVEV (reference sequence). With 7 bases removed from V and 2 bases from J, the gap between germline ends came to 18 bases. CDR3 bases: TGTGCCAGCATTCAACGCCCGACAGAGGCCTACGAGCAGTACTTC. This gives the protein CASIQRPTEAYEQYF.

V gene TRBV14 combines with J gene TRBJ2-5; TRBD1 matches at 7 bases. The CDR3 runs to 12 residues. J was trimmed by 12 bases and V by 4 bases; bases with no gene match: 8. Germline-derived CDR1 and CDR2 are SGHDN and FVKESK. The CDR3 coding sequence is TGTGCCAGCAGCCCCGGGACAGCAACAAAGTACTTC. Protein: CASSPGTATKYF.

This clonotype was picked up many times. This chain uses TRBV29-1 with TRBJ1-5, with 7 bases aligning to TRBD1. This CDR3 region has 15 residues. From germline, CDR1 is SQVTM and CDR2 ANQGSEA. V was clipped by 4 bases and J by 0 bases; unmatched bases: 6. DNA of the CDR3: TGCAGCGTTGCCACAGGGGCCACTAGCAATCAGCCCCAGCATTTT. The encoded protein is CSVATGATSNQPQHF.

A few counts support this clonotype. The genes are TRBV3-1 and TRBJ2-1, with TRBD1 identical over 10 bases. Germline assignment: CDR1 LGHDT and CDR2 YNNKEL (reference sequence). The CDR3 loop spans 17 amino acids. J was trimmed by 6 bases and V by 5 bases; bases with no gene match: 13. CDR3 region: CASSATAGTGVFNEQFF. CDR3 in DNA: TGTGCCAGCAGCGCAACCGCCGGGACAGGGGTTTTCAATGAGCAGTTCTTC.

Note on this clonotype: Since no conserved phenylalanine or tryptophan closes the CDR3, a read error is the likely cause. The chain couples TRBV6-5 to TRBJ1-5; D ambiguous. V was pared by 0 bases and J by 6 bases, with 9 bases between. Germline V gene lookup returns CDR1 MNHEY and CDR2 SVGAGI. CDR3 length: 14 amino acids. The CDR3 loop reads CASSYSYDSQPQHL. CDR3 in DNA: TGTGCCAGCAGTTACTCGTATGATTCTCAGCCCCAGCATCTT.

This clonotype was counted many times. The chain carries TRBV12-3 or TRBV12-4 and TRBJ1-1; 9 bases match TRBD1. Trimming removed 1 base from V and 5 bases from J; junction bases left unmatched: 14. The CDR3 is 18 residues long. The CDR3 nucleotides are TGTGCCAGCAGTTTAGAAAGTCCGGGACAGGGAAAACGGACTGAAGCTTTCTTT. Translating gives CASSLESPGQGKRTEAFF.

This clonotype was seen ten or more times. This chain uses TRBV11-1 with TRBJ2-2, with 10 bases identical to TRBD2. Germline values: CDR1 SGHAT, CDR2 FQDESV (reference sequence). V lost 4 bases and J lost 4; bases outside the gene matches: 9. This CDR3 spans 17 amino acids. The CDR3 is CASSSPLAGVITGELFF. The CDR3 DNA sequence: TGTGCCAGCAGCTCGCCTCTAGCGGGAGTGATCACCGGGGAGCTGTTTTTT. Combining the CDR3 with reference TRBV11-1 and TRBJ2-2 gives the whole variable domain EAEVAQSPRYKITEKSQAVAFWCDPISGHATLYWYRQILGQGPELLVQFQDESVVDDSQLPKDRFSAERLKGVDSTLKIQPAELGDSAMYLCASSSPLAGVITGELFFGEGSRLTVL.

The chain carries TRBV15 and TRBJ2-7, with D uncertain. CDR1 and CDR2 from the germline V gene are LNHNV and YYDKDF (reference sequence). The ends were cut back, 1 base at V and 7 bases at J, with 26 bases in the middle. The CDR3 has 18 residues. CDR3 DNA sequence: TGTGCCACCAGCAGAGTTTATTGGACCATTGAGGAATCTGATGAGCAGTACTTC. As protein: CATSRVYWTIEESDEQYF.

V and J are TRBV29-1 and TRBJ2-1; D remains unclear. V was shortened by 6 bases and J by 0 bases, with 9 bases between the two germline ends. Per germline, CDR1 SQVTM and CDR2 ANQGSEA. This CDR3 is 13 amino acids long. CDR3 nucleotide sequence: TGCAGCGTCGTAGGTTTCTCCTACAATGAGCAGTTCTTC. Translated, it gives CSVVGFSYNEQFF.

This clonotype came up many times. The chain is built from TRBV5-8 and TRBJ2-1; D unresolved. CDR1 and CDR2 from the germline V gene are SGHTS and YDEGEE. V lost 4 bases, J lost 6 bases, and 17 bases lay in between. This CDR3 spans 15 amino acids. The DNA of the CDR3 is TGTGCCAGCAGCCTTGGGCATCAGGACGGCAATGAGCAGTTCTTC. It codes for CASSLGHQDGNEQFF.

The chain carries TRBV6-1 and TRBJ1-5, with D tentatively TRBD1 (5 bases). CDR1 MNHNS and CDR2 SASEGT come from the germline V gene. The CDR3 contains 12 residues. Here the CDR3 DNA reads TGTGGCAGTTCGACAGTTTCGGAGCCCCAGCATTTT. This translates into CGSSTVSEPQHF.

There are a few counts of this clonotype. V and J are TRBV19 and TRBJ1-3; no reliable D call. CDR1 is LNHDA and CDR2 is SQIVND in the germline V gene (reference sequence). The V end was cut by 6 bases, the J end by 0 bases, with 9 bases between. This CDR3 is built from 14 residues. The DNA for the CDR3 is TGTGCCAGTAGCTCCGCGGTCTCTGGAAACACCATATATTTT. Amino acids: CASSSAVSGNTIYF.

This clonotype was recorded many times. The CDR3 nucleotides read TGCAGTGCTCCAGCCACTGCGGAACTGGCTAGCTCCTACGAGCAGTACTTC. Translating it yields CSAPATAELASSYEQYF. The chain combines TRBV20-1 with TRBJ2-7, with D unresolved. Germline CDR1 DFQATT, CDR2 SNEGSKA (reference sequence). The CDR3 spans 17 residues. Trimming took off 5 bases at V and 0 bases at J, with 23 bases between the two ends.

This clonotype occurred many times. V usage is TRBV2 and J usage is TRBJ1-3, with D possibly being TRBD1 (6 bases). V lost 5 bases, J lost 2 bases, and 10 bases lay in between. Germline CDR1 is SNHLY and CDR2 is FYNNEI. This CDR3 has 14 residues. The CDR3 DNA follows: TGTGCCAGCAGTCGACAGGTGGCTGGAAACACCATATATTTT. This gives the protein CASSRQVAGNTIYF.

This clonotype has at least ten counts. V and J are TRBV11-2 and TRBJ2-1; TRBD2 matches 10 bases. The CDR3 loop spans 15 amino acids. Trimming at V came to 5 bases and at J to 10 bases, leaving 11 bases not matched to a gene. CDR1 and CDR2 from the germline V gene are SGHAT and FQNNGV. The CDR3 loop reads CASSTGTSVLQEQFF. CDR3 in DNA: TGTGCCAGCAGCACCGGGACTAGCGTACTACAGGAGCAGTTCTTC.

This clonotype has ten or more counts. J is TRBJ2-7 and V is TRBV10-3; 7 positions match TRBD1. The CDR3 is made up of 14 amino acids. Per germline, CDR1 ENHRY and CDR2 SYGVKD. The ends lost 2 bases at V and 2 bases at J; junction bases unmatched: 3. The CDR3, as DNA: TGTGCCATCAGTGAGAGGGGACAGACCTACGAGCAGTACTTC. This translates into CAISERGQTYEQYF.

About this clonotype itself: This could be a read error, since a much larger clone is one nucleotide away. Because it lacks the conserved phenylalanine or tryptophan at the end, this CDR3 is likely a read error. The CDR3 sequence is CASSADYLQETQYL. CDR3 sequence (DNA): TGTGCCAGCAGCGCCGACTATCTCCAAGAGACCCAGTACCTC. This chain uses TRBV7-9 with TRBJ2-5; a weak D match, TRBD2 (5 bases). Trimming took off 5 bases at V and 1 base at J, with 11 bases between the two ends. The CDR3 runs to 14 residues. CDR1 and CDR2 (germline): SEHNR, FQNEAQ (reference sequence).

Regarding this clonotype: A much larger clone differs from this one at a single base, so this may be a read error. This chain links TRBV7-9 with TRBJ1-3; D is uncertain. The CDR3 consists of 12 residues. Deletions cut 3 bases from V and 5 bases from J, with 5 bases between. CDR1 is SEHNR and CDR2 is FQNEAQ in the germline V gene (reference sequence). In DNA, the CDR3 is TGTGCCAGCAGCTTCGACAGAAACACCATATATTTT. This codes for CASSFDRNTIYF.

Points on this clonotype: Its ends do not fully match the called genes, so a read error is possible. This sequence joins TRBV20-1 and TRBJ2-4, with a weak D call TRBD2 (5 bases). The germline V gene encodes CDR1 DFQATT and CDR2 SNEGSKA (reference sequence). This CDR3 contains 15 residues. The CDR3 sequence is CSAREDSAAKDIQYF. Written as DNA, the CDR3 is TGCAGTGCTAGAGAGGATAGCGCGGCCAAAGACATTCAGTACTTC.

This clonotype was seen many times. V and J are TRBV7-6 and TRBJ2-7; TRBD2 matches 12 bases. Germline values: CDR1 SGHVS, CDR2 FNYEAQ. V lost 4 bases to trimming and J lost 2 bases; unmatched junction nucleotides: 3. The CDR3 has 15 residues. The CDR3 DNA sequence: TGTGCCAGCAGCTGGACTAGCGGGATAGCCTACGAGCAGTACTTC. Protein product: CASSWTSGIAYEQYF.

The rearrangement links TRBV5-1 to TRBJ1-2; D possibly corresponds to TRBD1 (5 bases). The germline gives CDR1 SGHRS, CDR2 YFSETQ. V lost 0 bases and J 5 bases, leaving 14 bases between the germline ends. The CDR3 consists of 15 residues. The DNA for the CDR3 is TGCGCCAGCAGCTTGGGGGGGTTTTCTAGTTATGGCTACACCTTC. Protein: CASSLGGFSSYGYTF.